A selection of T cell receptor beta chains follows, all from one sample in a study of blood T cells in healthy people across ages. In TCRdb, the 5' RACE reads were re-called with MiXCR into one record per CDR3 protein. Of 1.5 million to 1.9 million distinct CDR3 sequences listed, about 45% are singletons. The sample consisted of blood. The receptors derive from a woman aged 18-29 years in good health. Both conserved end residues are part of each CDR3. The D gene is left open where the match is weak. Size is omitted from some rows. Given values are once, few, many or a class for expanded clones.

>TRBD2|-|TRBJ2-1|TRBV20-1
CSARRGLAFSYNEQFF
TGCAGTGCTAGACGCGGACTAGCGTTCTCCTACAATGAGCAGTTCTTC
>-|many|TRBJ2-3|TRBV29-1
CSVDLGITDTQYF
TGCAGCGTGGACCTAGGGATCACAGATACGCAGTATTTT
>-|-|TRBJ2-1|TRBV14
CASSLTRTLRTGEQFF
TGTGCCAGCAGCCTTACCCGGACATTACGAACTGGTGAGCAGTTCTTC
>-|few|TRBJ1-1|TRBV3-1
CASSQELKGSEAFF
TGTGCCAGCAGCCAAGAGTTGAAGGGATCTGAAGCTTTCTTT
>TRBD2|few|TRBJ2-1|TRBV29-1
CSVEDRAGDHYNEQFF
TGCAGCGTTGAAGATCGAGCGGGGGACCATTACAATGAGCAGTTCTTC
>-|few|TRBJ1-4|TRBV29-1
CSVGLPLGEKLFF
TGCAGCGTTGGTCTTCCCCTCGGAGAAAAACTGTTTTTT
>TRBD2|-|TRBJ2-1|TRBV12-3/TRBV12-4
CASSLVVFSGAGDEKFF
TGTGCCAGCAGTTTAGTGGTTTTTAGCGGGGCCGGGGATGAGAAGTTCTTC
>-|-|TRBJ2-2|TRBV7-9
CASSPTLRDGELFF
TGTGCCAGCAGCCCCACTCTGCGGGACGGGGAGCTGTTTTTT
>-|-|TRBJ2-7|TRBV27
CASSLNSPYEQYF
TGTGCCAGCAGTTTGAACAGCCCCTACGAGCAGTACTTC
>-|many|TRBJ2-7|TRBV6-5
CATRRAGPSYEQYF
TGTGCCACCAGGCGAGCGGGCCCCTCCTACGAGCAGTACTTC
>TRBD2|once|TRBJ2-1|TRBV4-3
CASSLKTLSGSSYNEQFF
TGCGCCAGCAGCCTAAAGACCTTAAGCGGGAGCTCCTACAATGAGCAGTTCTTC
>-|-|TRBJ2-3|TRBV7-2
CASSSETRGVTQYF
TGTGCCAGCAGCTCGGAGACTCGTGGTGTTACGCAGTATTTT
>-|few|TRBJ1-2|TRBV6-1
CASSEFGRLAYGYTF
TGTGCCAGCAGTGAATTCGGCAGATTGGCCTATGGCTACACCTTC
>TRBD2|many|TRBJ2-1|TRBV7-8
CASSTRLAGGSYNEQFF
TGTGCCAGCAGCACTAGACTAGCGGGAGGCTCCTACAATGAGCAGTTCTTC
>-|-|TRBJ2-7|TRBV6-2/TRBV6-3
CASSTNGPASYEQYF
TGTGCCAGCAGCACCAATGGTCCGGCCTCCTACGAGCAGTACTTC
>-|-|TRBJ2-2|TRBV20-1
CSARQVDGTGELFF
TGCAGTGCCAGACAGGTCGATGGCACCGGGGAGCTGTTTTTT
>-|-|TRBJ2-3|TRBV12-3/TRBV12-4
CASSPTRNTQYF
TGTGCCAGCAGTCCAACAAGAAATACGCAGTATTTT
>TRBD1|-|TRBJ2-1|TRBV12-3/TRBV12-4
CASSSPGTGMRVERFF
TGTGCCAGCAGTTCGCCCGGGACAGGAATGCGTGTTGAGCGGTTCTTC
>-|-|TRBJ2-3|TRBV7-3
CASSFLGLSTDTQYF
TGTGCCAGCAGCTTCCTGGGATTGAGCACAGATACGCAGTATTTT
>-|-|TRBJ1-1|TRBV6-1
CASTFLGEPEAFF
TGTGCCAGCACCTTTTTGGGAGAACCTGAAGCTTTCTTT
>TRBD1|-|TRBJ2-5|TRBV7-7
CASSRGTVQEAQYF
TGTGCTAGCAGCCGAGGGACAGTTCAAGAGGCCCAGTACTTC
>TRBD1|-|TRBJ1-4|TRBV7-2
CASSRDRGPGKLFF
TGTGCCAGCAGCCGGGACAGGGGACCTGGAAAACTGTTTTTT
>TRBD1|-|TRBJ2-5|TRBV12-3/TRBV12-4
CASSTAQGARETQYF
TGTGCCAGCAGTACAGCACAGGGGGCAAGAGAGACCCAGTACTTC
>-|-|TRBJ2-2|TRBV6-2/TRBV6-3
CASSYAVNTGELFF
TGTGCCAGCAGTTACGCCGTTAACACCGGGGAGCTGTTTTTT
>TRBD1|-|TRBJ2-3|TRBV12-3/TRBV12-4
CASDRGETDTQYF
TGTGCCAGCGACAGGGGAGAGACAGATACGCAGTATTTT
>-|-|TRBJ1-1|TRBV6-6
CASSGRGATEAFF
TGTGCCAGCTCGGGCAGGGGAGCCACTGAAGCTTTCTTT
>-|few|TRBJ2-1|TRBV12-3/TRBV12-4
CASSHDWTKFF
TGTGCCAGCAGCCACGACTGGACGAAGTTCTTC
>TRBD2|few|TRBJ2-3|TRBV6-5
CASGGGTSDTQYF
TGTGCCAGCGGGGGGGGGACTTCAGATACGCAGTATTTT
>-|-|TRBJ1-5|TRBV6-1
CASSESRSSNQPQHF
TGTGCCAGCAGTGAAAGTAGGTCCAGCAATCAGCCCCAGCATTTT
>TRBD1|few|TRBJ1-1|TRBV4-1
CASSQRQGGTEAFF
TGCGCCAGCAGCCAAAGACAGGGTGGGACTGAAGCTTTCTTT
>TRBD1|-|TRBJ1-1|TRBV13
CASSRQGLTEAFF
TGTGCCAGCAGCCGACAGGGGTTAACTGAAGCTTTCTTT
>-|-|TRBJ1-1|TRBV2
CASSETGIVAEAFF
TGTGCCAGCAGTGAAACAGGGATTGTCGCTGAAGCTTTCTTT
>-|-|TRBJ1-2|TRBV20-1
CSARRTVHQYTF
TGCAGTGCTAGACGGACAGTCCACCAATACACCTTC
>TRBD2|-|TRBJ2-1|TRBV24-1
CATSDFTSGVLYNEQFF
TGTGCCACCAGTGACTTCACTAGCGGGGTACTATACAATGAGCAGTTCTTC
>TRBD1|few|TRBJ1-4|TRBV6-5
CAVRTGTDEKLFF
TGTGCCGTCCGGACAGGGACCGATGAAAAACTGTTTTTT
>-|-|TRBJ1-1|TRBV29-1
CSVVGPISREAFF
TGCAGCGTTGTAGGGCCCATCTCAAGGGAAGCTTTCTTT
>-|-|TRBJ1-6|TRBV6-5
CASRNRELPFGPLRF
TGTGCCAGCAGAAACCGGGAGCTTCCTTTTGGACCCCTCCGCTTT
>-|few|TRBJ2-7|TRBV12-3/TRBV12-4
CASRKYNEQYF
TGTGCCAGCAGAAAGTACAATGAGCAGTACTTC
>-|-|TRBJ2-1|TRBV21-1
CASRPRGPPFQFF
TGTGCCAGCAGGCCGAGGGGGCCGCCGTTTCAGTTCTTC
>-|-|TRBJ1-1|TRBV15
CATSRETAEAFF
TGTGCCACCAGCAGAGAAACGGCAGAAGCTTTCTTT
>-|few|TRBJ1-4|TRBV7-2
CASSLSGQVANEKLFF
TGTGCCAGCAGCTTAAGTGGCCAGGTGGCTAATGAAAAACTGTTTTTT
>-|many|TRBJ2-7|TRBV29-1
CSVGTATYEQYF
TGCAGCGTCGGGACGGCCACCTACGAGCAGTACTTC
>-|-|TRBJ2-7|TRBV4-1
CASSQVWSAEPHEQYF
TGCGCCAGCAGCCAAGTTTGGTCTGCCGAACCCCACGAGCAGTACTTC
>-|-|TRBJ2-4|TRBV19
CASSPVWQGGIQYF
TGTGCCAGTAGCCCGGTCTGGCAGGGAGGCATTCAGTACTTC
>-|many|TRBJ2-3|TRBV20-1
CSATRSTDTQYF
TGCAGCGCGACTAGATCCACAGATACGCAGTATTTT
>TRBD1|-|TRBJ2-1|TRBV7-9
CASSFREQGANEQFF
TGTGCCAGCAGCTTTAGAGAACAGGGGGCCAATGAGCAGTTCTTC
>-|-|TRBJ2-5|TRBV4-3
CASSQDGGGSSVETQYF
TGCGCCAGCAGCCAAGATGGGGGTGGGAGTTCGGTAGAGACCCAGTACTTC
>TRBD1|few|TRBJ2-7|TRBV2
CASDSDADRVYEQYF
TGTGCCAGCGATAGTGACGCGGACAGGGTCTACGAGCAGTACTTC
>-|once|TRBJ2-7|TRBV20-1
CSDPRENLYEQYF
TGCAGTGACCCGCGTGAGAATCTCTACGAGCAGTACTTC
>-|few|TRBJ2-3|TRBV30
CAWSKGDTDTQYF
TGTGCCTGGAGTAAGGGAGACACAGATACGCAGTATTTT
>-|-|TRBJ2-7|TRBV12-5
CASGLVYKEQYF
TGTGCTAGTGGTTTAGTGTACAAGGAGCAGTACTTC
>-|few|TRBJ2-1|TRBV6-6
CASSYSNREQFF
TGTGCCAGCAGTTACTCGAACCGTGAGCAGTTCTTC
>-|-|TRBJ1-5|TRBV6-1
CASSEVEPDNQPQHF
TGTGCCAGCAGTGAAGTCGAACCGGATAATCAGCCCCAGCATTTT